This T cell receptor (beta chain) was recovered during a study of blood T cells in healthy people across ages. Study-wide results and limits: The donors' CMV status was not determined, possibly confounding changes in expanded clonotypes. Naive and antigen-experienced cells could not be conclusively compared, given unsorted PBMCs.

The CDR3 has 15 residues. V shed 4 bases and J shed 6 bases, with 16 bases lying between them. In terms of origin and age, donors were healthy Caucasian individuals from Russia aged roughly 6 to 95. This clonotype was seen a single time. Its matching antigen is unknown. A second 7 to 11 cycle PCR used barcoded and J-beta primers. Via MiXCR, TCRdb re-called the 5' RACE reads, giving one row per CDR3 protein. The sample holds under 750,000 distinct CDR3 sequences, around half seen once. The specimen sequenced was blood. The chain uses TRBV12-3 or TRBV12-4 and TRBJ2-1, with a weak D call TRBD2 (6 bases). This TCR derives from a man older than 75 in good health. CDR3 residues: CASSSHARGINEQFF. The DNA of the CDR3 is TGTGCCAGCAGTTCCCACGCACGGGGGATCAATGAGCAGTTCTTC.